This T cell receptor beta chain emerged from a study of T-cell memory formation after mild COVID-19. This clonotype appeared a few times. Its specificity is unknown. General observations from the study: Contracting CD4+ clones were located mainly in CM and EM, and CD8+ clones in EMRA. Some clones that responded were present in memory (sampled pre-infection), which suggests cross-reactive memory joined. Specificity for SARS-CoV-2 was not confirmed among the second-wave clones peaking on day 37.

This CDR3 contains 16 residues. Trimming took 5 bases from V and 2 from J, leaving 18 bases between them. Germline assignment: CDR1 LGHNA and CDR2 YSLEER. A single record per CDR3 protein comes from TCRdb applying MiXCR to the 5' RACE reads. The data contain a few hundred thousand distinct CDR3 sequences, around 15% of them singletons. The clonotype comes from a man between 18 and 35 years old who had mild COVID-19 (a few samples of this study predate the infection). Cell type and time point are not known. The specimen was PBMCs or a T cell subset sorted from them (not recorded which). This chain connects TRBV4-3 to TRBJ1-2; D gene uncertain. CDR3 sequence (DNA): TGCGCCAGCAGCGCCAGCCCCGGGCAGCTCAACTATGGCTACACCTTC. It codes for CASSASPGQLNYGYTF.